This T cell receptor (beta chain) stems from a study of T cell responses to AZD1222 COVID-19 vaccine. Only in-frame clones appear in the TCRdb table, and some are missing; sequencing was by immunoSEQ multiplex PCR. The table lists tens of thousands of clones, around 85% of them singletons. The junction had 12 bases not matched to a gene; V was cut back by 5 bases and J by 4 bases. Germline CDR1 is MNHEY and CDR2 is SMNVEV (reference sequence). The CDR3 has 17 residues. The sample was peripheral blood, taken on day 0 of AZD1222 vaccination. This TCR was sampled from an adult in good health. V usage is TRBV27 and J usage is TRBJ2-7; 12 nucleotides align to TRBD2. The CDR3: CASSPLAGGRKRYEQYF. CDR3 in DNA: TGTGCCAGCAGTCCCCTAGCGGGGGGGAGGAAACGGTACGAGCAGTACTTC.